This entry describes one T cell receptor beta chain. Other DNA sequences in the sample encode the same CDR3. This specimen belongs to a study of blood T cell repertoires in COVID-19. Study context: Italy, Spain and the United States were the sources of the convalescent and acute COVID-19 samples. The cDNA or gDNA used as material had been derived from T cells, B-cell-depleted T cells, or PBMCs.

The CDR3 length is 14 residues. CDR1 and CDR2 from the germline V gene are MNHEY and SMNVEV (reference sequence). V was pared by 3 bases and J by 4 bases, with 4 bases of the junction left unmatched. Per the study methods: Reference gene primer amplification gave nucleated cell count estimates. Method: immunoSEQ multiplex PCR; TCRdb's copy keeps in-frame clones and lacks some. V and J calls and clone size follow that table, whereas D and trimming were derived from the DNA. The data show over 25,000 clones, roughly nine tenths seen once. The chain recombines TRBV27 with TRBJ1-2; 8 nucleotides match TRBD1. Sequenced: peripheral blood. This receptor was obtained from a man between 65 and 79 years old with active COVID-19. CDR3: CASSFRGTGYGYTF. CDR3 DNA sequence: TGTGCCAGCAGTTTCCGCGGGACAGGCTATGGCTACACCTTC.